These 11 T cell receptor beta chains were all obtained from the same sample, sequenced in a study of blood T cell repertoires in COVID-19. Generated by immunoSEQ multiplex PCR, the TCRdb table keeps only in-frame clones and is missing some. This table holds more than 300,000 clones, 90% found once. Input material: PBMCs or T cells enriched from blood (not recorded which). Receptor source: a woman in her twenties or thirties who had been exposed to COVID-19.

The rearrangement uses TRBV5-1 and TRBJ1-2; D ambiguous. Germline assignment: CDR1 SGHRS and CDR2 YFSETQ. CDR3 length: 14 amino acids. Between the trimmed V and J ends, which lost 0 bases and 6 bases, there was a span of 12 bases. In nucleotides, the CDR3 is TGCGCCAGCAGCTTGGGACACCTCCTTGATGGCTACACCTTC. Residues: CASSLGHLLDGYTF.

The chain has TRBV6-2 or TRBV6-3 and TRBJ2-1; TRBD2 aligns across 10 bases. The V segment lost 5 bases and the J segment 7 bases; nucleotides outside the gene matches: 8. CDR1 and CDR2 from the germline V gene are MNHEY and SVGEGT. The CDR3 runs to 15 residues. CDR3 sequence reads: CASSPERGGRNEQFF. In DNA form, the CDR3 reads TGTGCCAGCAGTCCCGAGCGGGGGGGACGTAATGAGCAGTTCTTC.

The chain is built from TRBV2 and TRBJ2-5, with 8 bases identical to TRBD2. Trimming cost V 4 bases and J 3 bases; bases outside gene matches: 13. The CDR3 is 17 amino acids. Germline-derived CDR1 and CDR2 are SNHLY and FYNNEI. The CDR3 DNA sequence: TGTGCCAGCAGTGGAAGTTTAAGCGGGGGCGTTAAAGAGACCCAGTACTTC. It encodes CASSGSLSGGVKETQYF.

This chain links TRBV11-2 with TRBJ1-2, with D possibly matching TRBD1 (6 bases). The V end was cut by 0 bases, the J end by 4 bases, with 9 bases between. The CDR3 has 14 residues. Germline V CDR1 and CDR2: SGHAT, FQNNGV. The CDR3 region is CASSLEGAVYGYTF. CDR3 coding DNA: TGTGCCAGCAGCTTAGAGGGGGCCGTCTATGGCTACACCTTC.

The chain uses TRBV5-5 and TRBJ2-1; a weak D match, TRBD2 (7 bases). Between the trimmed V and J ends, which lost 1 base and 8 bases, there was a span of 13 bases. Germline CDR1 SGHKS, CDR2 YYEKEE (reference sequence). CDR3 size: 14 residues. The CDR3 DNA reads TGTGCCAGCAGCTTGATCGGCGGGGGCGATGAGCAGTTCTTC. Encoded protein: CASSLIGGGDEQFF. Together with reference TRBV5-5 and TRBJ2-1, the CDR3 gives the full variable domain: DAGVTQSPTHLIKTRGQQVTLRCSPISGHKSVSWYQQVLGQGPQFIFQYYEKEERGRGNFPDRFSARQFPNYSSELNVNALLLGDSALYLCASSLIGGGDEQFFGPGTRLTVL.

This clone was observed a few times. The chain uses TRBV18 and TRBJ1-1; tentatively, D is TRBD1 (6 bases). The germline V and J ends were trimmed by 2 bases and 6 bases, with 13 bases remaining between them. The CDR3 extends over 14 amino acids. Germline V gene sequence: CDR1 KGHSH, CDR2 LQKENI. CDR3 residues: CASSPNVRGSEAFF. DNA of the CDR3: TGTGCCAGCTCACCAAACGTCAGGGGATCTGAAGCTTTCTTT.

The rearrangement uses TRBV30 and TRBJ1-2, with D maybe TRBD1 (6 bases). The CDR3 extends over 14 amino acids. Trimming removed 0 bases at V and 8 bases at J, with 16 bases between. Germline V lookup: CDR1 GTSNPN, CDR2 SVGIG (reference sequence). For the CDR3, the DNA is TGTGCCTGGAGTGTGGGAGGGGGGCGGCGAGGCTACACCTTC. Encoded protein: CAWSVGGGRRGYTF. Filled out from reference TRBV30 and TRBJ1-2, the complete variable domain reads SQTIHQWPATLVQPVGSPLSLECTVEGTSNPNLYWYRQAAGRGLQLLFYSVGIGQISSEVPQNLSASRPQDRQFILSSKKLLLSDSGFYLCAWSVGGGRRGYTFGSGTRLTVV.

The V call is TRBV7-9, the J call TRBJ2-7; TRBD1 agrees at 7 bases. Germline V CDR1 and CDR2: SEHNR, FQNEAQ (reference sequence). The ends lost 6 bases at V and 4 bases at J; junction bases unmatched: 12. This CDR3 comprises 15 residues. The DNA for the CDR3 is TGTGCCAGCAGTCTACACCGACAGGGTAGTTACGAGCAGTACTTC. Its translation is CASSLHRQGSYEQYF.

The chain uses TRBV5-1 and TRBJ1-2; possibly TRBD1 for D (6 bases). CDR1 and CDR2 from the germline V gene are SGHRS and YFSETQ. The CDR3 has 15 amino acids. The ends were cut back, 4 bases at V and 0 bases at J, with 13 bases in the middle. The CDR3 is CASSPDSTTNYGYTF. In nucleotides, the CDR3 is TGCGCCAGCAGCCCGGACAGTACTACTAACTATGGCTACACCTTC.

The chain carries TRBV20-1 and TRBJ2-1; tentatively, D is TRBD1 (6 bases). This CDR3 is 11 amino acids long. Germline lookup yields CDR1 DFQATT and CDR2 SNEGSKA (reference sequence). In DNA, the CDR3 is TGCAGGGGGGAAGGGGGCAATGAGCAGTTCTTC. Translated, it gives CRGEGGNEQFF.

The chain has TRBV5-1 and TRBJ2-1; D possibly corresponds to TRBD2 (5 bases). Per the germline V gene, CDR1 is SGHRS and CDR2 is YFSETQ. The V end was cut by 5 bases, the J end by 10 bases, with 13 bases between. The CDR3 length is 12 residues. CDR3: CASSGNGGEQFF. CDR3 nucleotides: TGCGCCAGCAGTGGCAACGGCGGGGAGCAGTTCTTC.